This is a list of T cell receptor beta chains from one sample in a study of cytomegalovirus exposure and HLA in healthy donors. Produced via immunoSEQ multiplex PCR; TCRdb's table is partial and in-frame only. The repertoire holds about 190,000 clones, around four fifths seen once, with approximately 0.74% in the top ten. Input material: PBMCs. The receptors originated from a young woman in good health and CMV-seronegative. CDR3s include the opening cysteine and the closing phenylalanine or tryptophan. Each record gives: V gene, J gene, D gene, clone size, CDR3 DNA, CDR3 protein. D genes are given only for firm matches. Only part of the rows carry a size: once, few, many, or a class if the clone is expanded.

TRBV19	TRBJ1-2	TRBD1	.	TGTGCCAGTACCTTGACCGGGACAGGGGGTGGTGGCTACACCTTC	CASTLTGTGGGGYTF
TRBV18	TRBJ2-7	TRBD1	.	TGTGCCAGCTCACGGGGACAGGGGGCCATCGAGCAGTACTTC	CASSRGQGAIEQYF
TRBV18	TRBJ1-1	.	few	TGTGCCAGCTCACCACCGGCGGCAGGGGATCATGCTGAAGCTTTCTTT	CASSPPAAGDHAEAFF
TRBV7-8	TRBJ1-4	.	.	TGTGCCAGCCGCCTGGGGGCTGGGTCTAATGAAAAACTGTTTTTT	CASRLGAGSNEKLFF
TRBV7-6	TRBJ2-5	TRBD2	.	TGTGCCAGCAGCTACGGAGCGGGGTCACAAGAGACCCAGTACTTC	CASSYGAGSQETQYF
TRBV7-3	TRBJ2-5	TRBD2	once	TGTGCCAGCAGCTTATCTAGCGGTTACCAAGAGACCCAGTACTTC	CASSLSSGYQETQYF
TRBV5-1	TRBJ1-4	.	once	TGCGCCAGCAGCACCACAGGGACAACTAATGAAAAACTGTTTTTT	CASSTTGTTNEKLFF
TRBV27	TRBJ2-7	TRBD1	.	TGTGCCAGCAGTCCTTATACAGGGGTAGGCGAGCAGTACTTC	CASSPYTGVGEQYF
TRBV19	TRBJ2-7	TRBD1	.	TGTGCCAGTAGTCCCGGGGGACAGGGATACGAGCAGTACTTC	CASSPGGQGYEQYF
TRBV4-1	TRBJ1-6	.	.	TGCGCCAGCAGCCAGTCCTCAGGGGAGAGCTCCTATAATTCACCCCTCCACTTT	CASSQSSGESSYNSPLHF
TRBV6-1	TRBJ1-5	.	.	TGTGCCAGCAGTGAAACCCTCGGGCCCCAGCATTTT	CASSETLGPQHF
TRBV5-4	TRBJ1-1	.	.	TGTGCCAGCAGCCCCTCGGACAGACCTGAAGCTTTCTTT	CASSPSDRPEAFF
TRBV7-6	TRBJ2-3	.	.	TGTGCCAGCAGCTTCCCGAAGGAGGGGGCTAGCACAGATACGCAGTATTTT	CASSFPKEGASTDTQYF
TRBV6-5	TRBJ2-3	TRBD2	.	TGCGCCAGCAGTTACTCGCTAGCGGGCCTTCGCTATGAGCAGTATTTT	CASSYSLAGLRYEQYF
TRBV7-9	TRBJ2-2	.	.	TGTGCCAGCAGCTTAGTGGGAGCCGGGGAGCTGTTTTTT	CASSLVGAGELFF
TRBV19	TRBJ1-1	.	.	TGTGCCAGTAGTCTCTTCCGGGGGTCGAACACTGAAGCTTTCTTT	CASSLFRGSNTEAFF
TRBV5-6	TRBJ2-7	TRBD2	.	TGTGCCAGCAGCCTCGGGGGGGCCTCCTCCTACGAGCAGTACTTC	CASSLGGASSYEQYF
TRBV27	TRBJ2-1	TRBD2	.	TGTGCCAGCAGCCGAAAAGCGGGAACCGAGAATGAGCAGTTCTTC	CASSRKAGTENEQFF
TRBV5-1	TRBJ2-1	TRBD1	.	TGCGCCAGCAGCTTGGGGGACAGGTGGGATGAGCAGTTCTTC	CASSLGDRWDEQFF
TRBV19	TRBJ1-4	.	few	TGTGCCAGTAGTATGACAGGAGGTAATGAAAAACTGTTTTTT	CASSMTGGNEKLFF
TRBV5-1	TRBJ2-7	TRBD1	.	TGCGCCAGCAGCTCCCGGGACAGGGGCTACGAGCAGTACTTC	CASSSRDRGYEQYF
TRBV19	TRBJ2-5	.	once	TGTGCCAGTAGGACGTCGGGTTATTTCCAAGAGACCCAGTACTTC	CASRTSGYFQETQYF
TRBV7-8	TRBJ1-5	.	.	TGTGCCAGCAGCAAACAGGTGAATAGCAATCAGCCCCAGCATTTT	CASSKQVNSNQPQHF
TRBV19	TRBJ2-5	TRBD1	.	TGTGCCAGTAGTTTACAGGGGGAGAGGGCAGAGACCCAGTACTTC	CASSLQGERAETQYF
TRBV27	TRBJ2-7	TRBD2	.	TGTGCCAGTAAACCGGCGGGAGGGCCAGGCGAGCAGTACTTC	CASKPAGGPGEQYF
TRBV10-2	TRBJ2-7	.	.	TGCGCCAGCAGTGAGCAGGCGAAACTCACCTACGAGCAGTACTTC	CASSEQAKLTYEQYF
TRBV9	TRBJ2-7	TRBD1	.	TGTGCCAGCAGCTCCGAACCTGAGACAGGGGAGGCTTACGAGCAGTACTTC	CASSSEPETGEAYEQYF
TRBV2	TRBJ1-2	.	few	TGTGCCAGCAGTGAAGCGCTTCGGAGAGGCTACACCTTC	CASSEALRRGYTF
TRBV7-9	TRBJ1-2	.	.	TGTTCCAGCAGCTTCGGCGTTAGACACGACCCAGACTACACCTTC	CSSSFGVRHDPDYTF